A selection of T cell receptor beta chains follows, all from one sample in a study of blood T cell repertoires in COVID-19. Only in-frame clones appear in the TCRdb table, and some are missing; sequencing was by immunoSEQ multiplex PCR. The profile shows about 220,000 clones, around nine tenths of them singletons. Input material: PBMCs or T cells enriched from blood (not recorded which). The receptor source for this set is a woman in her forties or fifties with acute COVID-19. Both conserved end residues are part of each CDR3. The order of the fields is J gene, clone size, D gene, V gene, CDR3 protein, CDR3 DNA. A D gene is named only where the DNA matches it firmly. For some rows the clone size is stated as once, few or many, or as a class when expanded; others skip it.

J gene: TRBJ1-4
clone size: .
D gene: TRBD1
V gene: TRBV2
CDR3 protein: CASSEGRGRGNEKLFF
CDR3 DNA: TGTGCCAGCAGTGAAGGGAGGGGGCGAGGGAATGAAAAACTGTTTTTT

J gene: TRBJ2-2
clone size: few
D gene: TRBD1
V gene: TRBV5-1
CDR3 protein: CASSLAARDRVTGELFF
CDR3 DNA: TGCGCCAGCAGCTTGGCGGCTCGGGACAGAGTCACCGGGGAGCTGTTTTTT

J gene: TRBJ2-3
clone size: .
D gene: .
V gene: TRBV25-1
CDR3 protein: CASSEPSGTGTDTQYF
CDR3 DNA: TGTGCCAGCAGTGAACCCAGCGGAACTGGCACAGATACGCAGTATTTT

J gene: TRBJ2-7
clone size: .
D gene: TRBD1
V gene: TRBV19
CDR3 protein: CASSMGRGSSYEQYF
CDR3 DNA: TGTGCCAGTAGTATGGGCAGGGGGAGCTCCTACGAGCAGTACTTC

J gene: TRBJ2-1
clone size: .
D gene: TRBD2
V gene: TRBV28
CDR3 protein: CASSTASGRANEQFF
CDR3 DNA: TGTGCCAGCAGCACCGCTAGCGGGAGGGCAAATGAGCAGTTCTTC

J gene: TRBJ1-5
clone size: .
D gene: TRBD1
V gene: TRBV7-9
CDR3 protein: CASSLGTGGALQPQHF
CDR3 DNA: TGTGCCAGCAGCTTAGGGACAGGGGGCGCGTTGCAGCCCCAGCATTTT

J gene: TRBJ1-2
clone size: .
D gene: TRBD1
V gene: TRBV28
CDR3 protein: CASSQTGGRYGYTF
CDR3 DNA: TGTGCCAGCAGCCAAACAGGGGGCAGGTATGGCTACACCTTC

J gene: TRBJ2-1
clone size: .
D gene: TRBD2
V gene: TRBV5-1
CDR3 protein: CASSLEAGGVYNEQFF
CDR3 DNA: TGCGCCAGCAGCTTGGAGGCGGGAGGGGTTTACAATGAGCAGTTCTTC

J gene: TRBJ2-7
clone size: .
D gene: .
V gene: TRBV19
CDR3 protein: CASSIPRGASYEQYF
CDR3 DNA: TGTGCCAGTAGTATCCCACGAGGAGCCTCCTACGAGCAGTACTTC

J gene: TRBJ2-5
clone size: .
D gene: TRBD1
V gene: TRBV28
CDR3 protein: CASSDRGRVGETQYF
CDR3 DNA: TGTGCCAGCAGTGACAGGGGCAGAGTCGGGGAGACCCAGTACTTC

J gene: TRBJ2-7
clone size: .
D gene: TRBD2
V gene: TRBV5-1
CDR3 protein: CASSLMAGGSSYEQYF
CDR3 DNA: TGCGCCAGCAGCTTGATGGCGGGAGGGAGCTCCTACGAGCAGTACTTC

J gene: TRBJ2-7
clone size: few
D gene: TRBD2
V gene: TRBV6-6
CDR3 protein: CASRSSGAYEQYF
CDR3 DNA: TGTGCCAGCAGGTCTAGCGGGGCCTACGAGCAGTACTTC

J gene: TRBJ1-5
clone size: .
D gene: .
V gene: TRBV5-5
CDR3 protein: CASNLWPGQPQHF
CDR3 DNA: TGTGCCAGCAACTTATGGCCGGGGCAGCCCCAGCATTTT

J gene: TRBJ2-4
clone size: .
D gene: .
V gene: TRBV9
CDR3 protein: CASSELGGIQYF
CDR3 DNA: TGTGCCAGCAGCGAGCTAGGTGGCATTCAGTACTTC

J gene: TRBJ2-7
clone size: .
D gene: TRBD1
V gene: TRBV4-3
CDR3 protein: CASSQSGGLGSYEQYF
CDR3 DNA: TGCGCCAGCAGCCAATCAGGGGGCCTTGGCTCCTACGAGCAGTACTTC

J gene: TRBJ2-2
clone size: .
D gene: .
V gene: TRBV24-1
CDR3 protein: CATLQGNTGELFF
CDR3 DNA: TGTGCCACCTTACAGGGAAATACCGGGGAGCTGTTTTTT

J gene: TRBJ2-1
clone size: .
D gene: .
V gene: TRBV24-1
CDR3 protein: CATSPNGRLYNEQFF
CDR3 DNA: TGTGCCACCTCTCCAAACGGGAGACTGTACAATGAGCAGTTCTTC

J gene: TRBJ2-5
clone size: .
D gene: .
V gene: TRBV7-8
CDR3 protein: CASSFPLALQETQYF
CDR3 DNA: TGTGCCAGCAGCTTCCCTCTAGCGTTACAAGAGACCCAGTACTTC

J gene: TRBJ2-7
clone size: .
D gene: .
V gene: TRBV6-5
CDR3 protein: CASSRASSYEQYF
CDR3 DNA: TGTGCCAGCAGCCGCGCGAGTTCCTACGAGCAGTACTTC

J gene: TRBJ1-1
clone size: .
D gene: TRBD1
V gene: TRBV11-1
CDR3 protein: CASSAGQGLIDTEAFF
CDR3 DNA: TGTGCCAGCAGCGCGGGACAGGGGTTGATAGACACTGAAGCTTTCTTT

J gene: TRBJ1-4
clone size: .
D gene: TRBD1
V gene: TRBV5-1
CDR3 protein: CASSAQGAAEKLFF
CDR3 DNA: TGCGCCAGCAGCGCACAGGGGGCCGCGGAAAAACTGTTTTTT

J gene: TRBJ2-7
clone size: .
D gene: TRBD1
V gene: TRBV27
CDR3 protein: CASSLDRSSYEQYF
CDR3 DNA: TGTGCCAGCAGTTTGGACAGGAGCTCCTACGAGCAGTACTTC

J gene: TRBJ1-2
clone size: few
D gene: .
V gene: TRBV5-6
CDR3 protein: CASSYGQGGSPNYGYTF
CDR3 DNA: TGTGCCAGCAGCTATGGGCAGGGAGGCTCCCCCAACTATGGCTACACCTTC

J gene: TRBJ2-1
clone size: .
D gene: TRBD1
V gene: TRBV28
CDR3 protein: CASSNPGQGSEQFF
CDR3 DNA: TGTGCCAGCTCCAATCCGGGACAGGGGTCTGAGCAGTTCTTC

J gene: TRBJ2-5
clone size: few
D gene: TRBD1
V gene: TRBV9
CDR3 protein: CASSVDGRGQATQYF
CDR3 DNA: TGTGCCAGCAGCGTAGATGGCAGGGGGCAGGCGACCCAGTACTTC

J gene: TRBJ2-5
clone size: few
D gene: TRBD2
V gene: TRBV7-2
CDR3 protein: CASSLVSGRGETQYF
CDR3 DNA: TGTGCCAGCAGCTTAGTTAGCGGGAGGGGCGAGACCCAGTACTTC

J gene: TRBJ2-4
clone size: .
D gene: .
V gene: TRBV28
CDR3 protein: CASSLWLGWGDATKNIQYF
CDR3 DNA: TGTGCCAGCAGTTTATGGTTGGGGTGGGGGGACGCGACCAAAAACATTCAGTACTTC

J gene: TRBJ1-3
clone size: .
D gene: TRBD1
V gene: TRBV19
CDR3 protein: CASSPETGGLGNTIYF
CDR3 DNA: TGTGCCAGTAGTCCAGAGACAGGGGGTCTTGGAAACACCATATATTTT

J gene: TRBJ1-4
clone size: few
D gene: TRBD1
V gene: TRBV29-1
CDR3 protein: CSYQTGTDNEKLFF
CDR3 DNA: TGCAGCTATCAAACCGGGACAGACAATGAAAAACTGTTTTTT

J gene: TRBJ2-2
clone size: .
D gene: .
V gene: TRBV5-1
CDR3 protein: CASSLVRARPGELFF
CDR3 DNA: TGCGCCAGCAGCTTGGTCAGGGCCCGGCCCGGGGAGCTGTTTTTT

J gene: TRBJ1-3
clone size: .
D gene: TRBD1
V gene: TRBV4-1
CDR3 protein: CASSQRADRGSGNTIYF
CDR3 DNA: TGCGCCAGCAGCCAGAGGGCTGACAGGGGTTCTGGAAACACCATATATTTT

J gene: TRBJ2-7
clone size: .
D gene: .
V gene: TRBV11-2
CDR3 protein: CASSLVVYEQYF
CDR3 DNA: TGTGCCAGCAGCCTAGTCGTTTACGAGCAGTACTTC

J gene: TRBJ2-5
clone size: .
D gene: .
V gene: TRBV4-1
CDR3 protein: CASSQLPPWRGLQETQYF
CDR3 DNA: TGCGCCAGCAGCCAACTGCCCCCCTGGCGGGGGCTCCAAGAGACCCAGTACTTC

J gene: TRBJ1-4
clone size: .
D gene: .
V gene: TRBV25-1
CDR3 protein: CASSRQGLSTNEKLFF
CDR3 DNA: TGTGCCAGCAGTCGTCAGGGACTTTCAACTAATGAAAAACTGTTTTTT

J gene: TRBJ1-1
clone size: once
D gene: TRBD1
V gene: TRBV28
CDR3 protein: CASSLPGQEAFF
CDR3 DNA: TGTGCCAGCAGTCTGCCGGGACAGGAAGCTTTCTTT

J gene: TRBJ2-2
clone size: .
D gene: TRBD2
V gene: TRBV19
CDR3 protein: CASSLAGVVTGELFF
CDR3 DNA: TGTGCCAGTAGTCTAGCGGGAGTCGTAACCGGGGAGCTGTTTTTT

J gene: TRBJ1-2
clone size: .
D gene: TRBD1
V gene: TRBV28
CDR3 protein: CASSRQGQGYTF
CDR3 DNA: TGTGCCAGTTCCCGACAGGGACAAGGCTACACCTTC

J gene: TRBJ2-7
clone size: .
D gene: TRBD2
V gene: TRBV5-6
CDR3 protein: CASSPTSGIWYEQYF
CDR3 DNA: TGTGCCAGCAGCCCGACTAGCGGGATTTGGTACGAGCAGTACTTC